A single sample is the source of the 13 T cell receptor beta chains below, sequenced in a study of blood T cell repertoires in COVID-19. Repertoires were generated with immunoSEQ multiplex PCR, while TCRdb's copy carries only in-frame clones and drops some. Among some 210,000 clones listed, 75% to 85% were seen once. Sequencing was performed on PBMCs or T cells enriched from blood (not recorded which). The receptors shown here come from a man aged 35 to 55 who had recovered from COVID-19.

The chain uses TRBV4-1 and TRBJ1-2; D unresolved. With 0 bases removed from V and 8 bases from J, the gap between germline ends came to 4 bases. CDR3 length: 11 amino acids. The germline V gene encodes CDR1 MGHRA and CDR2 YSYEKL. CDR3 protein: CASSQDRGYTF. The CDR3 nucleotides are TGCGCCAGCAGCCAAGATCGGGGCTACACCTTC.

A few counts support this clone. The chain carries TRBV4-2 and TRBJ1-2; no clear D. Looked up from germline, CDR1 is LGHNA and CDR2 is YNFKEQ. Trimming stripped 0 bases from V and 0 bases from J, with 11 bases between. This CDR3 region has 16 residues. The CDR3 sequence: CASSQDNSLTNYGYTF. The DNA for the CDR3 is TGTGCCAGCAGCCAAGATAACAGCCTTACTAACTATGGCTACACCTTC.

The chain recombines TRBV5-1 with TRBJ1-3, with a possible D match to TRBD1 (6 bases). CDR1 is SGHRS, CDR2 YFSETQ, per germline. The CDR3 has 16 residues. V was clipped by 0 bases and J by 0 bases, with 10 bases between them. CDR3: CASSLAAGASGNTIYF. The CDR3 DNA reads TGCGCCAGCAGCTTGGCCGCGGGGGCCTCTGGAAACACCATATATTTT. Full variable domain (rest looked up from reference TRBV5-1 and TRBJ1-3): KAGVTQTPRYLIKTRGQQVTLSCSPISGHRSVSWYQQTPGQGLQFLFEYFSETQRNKGNFPGRFSGRQFSNSRSEMNVSTLELGDSALYLCASSLAAGASGNTIYFGEGSWLTVV.

This clone has just a few counts. The rearrangement uses TRBV6-6 and TRBJ1-1, with 8 bases aligning to TRBD1. The CDR3 totals 15 residues. The V gene's germline CDR1 is MNHNY and CDR2 SVGAGI (reference sequence). Trimming took 2 bases from V and 1 from J; bases not matched to a gene: 3. The CDR3 DNA follows: TGTGCCAGCAGTTACGATGGACAGGGGAACACTGAAGCTTTCTTT. Translating gives CASSYDGQGNTEAFF.

The chain uses TRBV4-1 and TRBJ2-7; TRBD2 aligns across 9 bases. The trim removed 3 bases at V and 4 bases at J, leaving 7 bases unmatched. CDR3 length equals 15 residues. CDR1 is MGHRA and CDR2 is YSYEKL in the germline V gene. The CDR3 sequence is CASSQLSLAGYEQYF. The CDR3 coding sequence is TGCGCCAGCAGCCAGCTTTCCCTAGCGGGGTACGAGCAGTACTTC.

CDR3 in DNA: TGTGCCAGCAGCCGCTCCCAGGGACAGGGAGGAGGGTCACCCCTCCACTTT. This gives the protein CASSRSQGQGGGSPLHF. V usage is TRBV3-1 (or the pseudogene TRBV3-2) and J usage is TRBJ1-6; 9 bases are shared with TRBD1. The trim removed 4 bases at V and 10 bases at J, leaving 14 bases unmatched. This CDR3 is 17 amino acids long. Germline V gene sequence: CDR1 LGHDT, CDR2 YNNKEL (reference sequence).

The chain recombines TRBV7-2 with TRBJ2-7, with 7 bases matching TRBD2. Germline values: CDR1 SGHTA, CDR2 FQGNSA. The CDR3 has 16 amino acids. J gave up 2 bases and V 1 base, and 8 bases lay outside the gene matches. Here the CDR3 DNA reads TGTGCCAGCAGCTTAGATCGACTAGCAGGTCCCTACGAGCAGTACTTC. As protein: CASSLDRLAGPYEQYF.

This chain links TRBV5-1 with TRBJ1-2; a possible D gene is TRBD1 (6 bases). The CDR3 is 14 residues long. Trimming shortened V by 4 bases and J by 3 bases, and 13 bases separated the two germline ends. Germline CDR1 SGHRS, CDR2 YFSETQ. The CDR3 reads CASSRAGGHYGYTF. In nucleotides, the CDR3 is TGCGCCAGCAGCCGGGCCGGGGGGCACTATGGCTACACCTTC.

The chain combines TRBV10-3 with TRBJ1-2; 7 nucleotides match TRBD1. Germline values: CDR1 ENHRY, CDR2 SYGVKD. The CDR3 is made up of 13 amino acids. Trimming at V came to 6 bases and at J to 6 bases, leaving 7 bases not matched to a gene. The CDR3 region has the DNA TGTGCCATCAGGGCCCCAGGGGGAGATGGCTACACCTTC. It is translated as CAIRAPGGDGYTF.

This clone was seen more than once but under ten times. The V call is TRBV24-1, the J call TRBJ2-2, with 11 bases that match TRBD2. Germline loops: CDR1 KGHDR, CDR2 SFDVKD. V lost 3 bases to trimming and J lost 2 bases; unmatched junction nucleotides: 4. The CDR3 consists of 17 residues. The CDR3 protein is CATSDPTSGANTGELFF. DNA of the CDR3: TGTGCCACCAGTGATCCGACTAGCGGGGCCAACACCGGGGAGCTGTTTTTT.

The count of this clone is one. The chain uses TRBV5-1 and TRBJ2-5, with 14 bases fitting TRBD2. Trimming cost V 0 bases and J 4 bases; bases outside gene matches: 2. CDR3 length equals 16 residues. Germline values: CDR1 SGHRS, CDR2 YFSETQ. CDR3: CASSLATSGGVETQYF. CDR3 in DNA: TGCGCCAGCAGCTTGGCGACTAGCGGGGGGGTAGAGACCCAGTACTTC. Based on the CDR3 plus reference TRBV5-1 and TRBJ2-5, the full variable domain is KAGVTQTPRYLIKTRGQQVTLSCSPISGHRSVSWYQQTPGQGLQFLFEYFSETQRNKGNFPGRFSGRQFSNSRSEMNVSTLELGDSALYLCASSLATSGGVETQYFGPGTRLLVL.

This chain links TRBV5-8 with TRBJ1-2, with 10 nucleotides matching TRBD1. CDR1 and CDR2 from the germline V gene are SGHTS and YDEGEE. CDR3 length equals 15 residues. With 4 bases clipped from V and 2 bases from J, the junction kept 5 bases outside the gene matches. The CDR3 loop reads CASSPQGQGNYGYTF. DNA for the CDR3: TGTGCCAGCAGCCCTCAGGGACAGGGGAACTATGGCTACACCTTC.

The chain links TRBV18 to TRBJ1-1, with D unclear. Per germline, CDR1 KGHSH and CDR2 LQKENI. V lost 5 bases, J lost 1 base, and 11 bases lay in between. This CDR3 has 14 amino acids. The CDR3 here is CASSTRPPNTEAFF. CDR3 sequence (DNA): TGTGCCAGCTCAACACGGCCACCGAACACTGAAGCTTTCTTT.